The source of this T cell receptor (beta chain) is a study of blood T cells in healthy people across ages. Points from the study as a whole: As age increased, TCR beta diversity per million T cells fell in a roughly linear fashion. Versus aged donors, long-lived donors had higher diversity and more naive CD4+ cells.

On this clonotype: Its antigen is currently unknown.

CDR3 length: 14 residues. V lost 4 bases, J lost 2 bases, and 12 bases lay in between. The germline V gene has CDR1 SGHDT and CDR2 YYEEEE. The second PCR ran about 7 to 12 cycles with a sample-barcoded 5' primer and J-beta primers. TCRdb analysed the 5' RACE reads with MiXCR anew, one entry per CDR3 protein. The repertoire includes fewer than 950,000 distinct CDR3 sequences, around 36% of them detected once, and 10% to 15% sits in the top ten. Each donor had 8 to 10 milliliters of peripheral blood drawn. The rearrangement links TRBV5-6 to TRBJ1-2, with D unclear. The sequenced sample was blood. This TCR derives from a man aged 18 to 35 in good health. CDR3 DNA: TGTGCCAGCAGCCCCTGGACGGCGAACTATGGCTACACCTTC. Amino acid sequence: CASSPWTANYGYTF.